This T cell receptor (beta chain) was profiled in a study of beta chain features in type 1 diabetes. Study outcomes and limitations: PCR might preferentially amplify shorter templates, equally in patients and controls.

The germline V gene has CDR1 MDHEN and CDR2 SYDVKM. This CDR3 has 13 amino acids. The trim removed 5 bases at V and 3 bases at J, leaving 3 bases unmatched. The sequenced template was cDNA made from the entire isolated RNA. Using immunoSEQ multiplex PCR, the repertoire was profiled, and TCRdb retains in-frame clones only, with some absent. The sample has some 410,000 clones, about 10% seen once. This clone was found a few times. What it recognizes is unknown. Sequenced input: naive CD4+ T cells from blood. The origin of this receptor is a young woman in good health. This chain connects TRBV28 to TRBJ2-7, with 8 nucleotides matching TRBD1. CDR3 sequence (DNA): TGTGCCAGCAGTGTCACAGGGGGCTACGAGCAGTACGTC. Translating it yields CASSVTGGYEQYV.